Listed here are 13 T cell receptor beta chains from one sample, sequenced in a study of T cells after yellow fever vaccination. From the 5' RACE reads, TCRdb called clonotypes with MiXCR, one entry per CDR3 protein. The profile shows 200,000 to 300,000 distinct CDR3 sequences, approximately 13% of them singletons. The specimen was CD4+ T cells sorted from PBMCs, collected 45 days after the yellow fever booster vaccination. All receptors come from a man younger than 45 who received the YFV17D yellow fever vaccine.

For this clonotype: A much larger clone lies one base from this, so it may be a read error. The rearrangement joins TRBV5-1 to TRBJ2-7, with D uncertain. This CDR3 contains 14 residues. V was shortened by 5 bases and J by 5 bases, with 17 bases between the two germline ends. Germline-derived CDR1 and CDR2 are SGHRS and YFSETQ. CDR3 sequence: CASRPRTVNHEQYF. The CDR3 DNA follows: TGCGCCAGCAGACCCCGGACCGTAAACCACGAGCAGTACTTC.

This clonotype showed up just a few times. This chain uses TRBV5-1 with TRBJ2-2, with 10 bases that match TRBD2. Germline lookup yields CDR1 SGHRS and CDR2 YFSETQ. The CDR3 is 17 residues long. J was trimmed by 6 bases and V by 8 bases; bases with no gene match: 16. The CDR3 loop reads CASVPGLAGVNPGELFF. In DNA form, the CDR3 reads TGCGCCAGTGTCCCAGGTCTAGCGGGAGTTAATCCCGGGGAGCTGTTTTTT. The variable domain in full, completed from reference TRBV5-1 and TRBJ2-2, reads KAGVTQTPRYLIKTRGQQVTLSCSPISGHRSVSWYQQTPGQGLQFLFEYFSETQRNKGNFPGRFSGRQFSNSRSEMNVSTLELGDSALYLCASVPGLAGVNPGELFFGEGSRLTVL.

This clonotype was detected a few times. This chain uses TRBV10-3 with TRBJ2-2, with no clear D. V gave up 0 bases and J gave up 10 bases, with 3 bases separating them. CDR1 is ENHRY, CDR2 SYGVKD, per germline. CDR3 length: 11 residues. The CDR3 sequence is CAISESAELFF. The CDR3 nucleotides read TGTGCCATCAGTGAGTCAGCGGAGCTGTTTTTT.

V and J are TRBV7-8 and TRBJ2-3; 8 nucleotides agree with TRBD1. After removal of 5 bases from V and 10 bases from J, the junction contained 8 bases not matched to a gene. Germline values: CDR1 SGHVS, CDR2 FQNEAQ. This CDR3 has 13 residues. The CDR3 coding sequence is TGTGCCAGCAGCCTGACGGGACAGGCGGCGCAGTATTTT. It specifies CASSLTGQAAQYF.

This clonotype was seen a handful of times. The rearrangement joins TRBV7-2 to TRBJ2-1, with D possibly being TRBD2 (7 bases). Germline V gene data show CDR1 as SGHTA and CDR2 as FQGNSA. V was pared by 6 bases and J by 4 bases, with 13 bases between. The CDR3 consists of 14 residues. The CDR3 region has the DNA TGTGCCAGCAGGGGGGGGCGAGGATACAATGAGCAGTTCTTC. Protein: CASRGGRGYNEQFF. The full variable domain, completed using reference TRBV7-2 and TRBJ2-1, is GAGVSQSPSNKVTEKGKDVELRCDPISGHTALYWYRQSLGQGLEFLIYFQGNSAPDKSGLPSDRFSAERTGGSVSTLTIQRTQQEDSAVYLCASRGGRGYNEQFFGPGTRLTVL.

The chain carries TRBV20-1 and TRBJ2-5; D gene uncertain. CDR1 DFQATT and CDR2 SNEGSKA come from the germline V gene (reference sequence). V was pared by 3 bases and J by 1 base, with 9 bases between. CDR3 length equals 13 residues. The CDR3 spells CSASLPIQETQYF. CDR3 DNA: TGCAGTGCTAGTTTGCCCATCCAAGAGACCCAGTACTTC.

This clonotype was seen only a few times. The V gene is TRBV20-1, the J gene TRBJ2-1, with TRBD2 matching over 9 bases. From germline, CDR1 is DFQATT and CDR2 SNEGSKA (reference sequence). The CDR3 sequence is 13 residues long. The trim removed 6 bases at V and 4 bases at J, leaving 4 bases unmatched. In DNA form, the CDR3 reads TGCAGTGCCAGACTAGCGGCGTACAATGAGCAGTTCTTC. It yields the protein CSARLAAYNEQFF.

The CDR3 DNA sequence: TGCGCCAGCAGTCGGACTAGCTTCTACGAGCAGTACTTC. It yields the protein CASSRTSFYEQYF. The V and J genes are TRBV5-1 and TRBJ2-7, with 8 positions matching TRBD2. CDR1 is SGHRS and CDR2 is YFSETQ in the germline V gene. The CDR3 is made up of 13 amino acids. V lost 5 bases and J lost 3; bases outside the gene matches: 4.

The chain joins TRBV4-2 to TRBJ1-3; possible D gene TRBD1, 5 bases. The CDR3 has 14 residues. The V gene's germline CDR1 is LGHNA and CDR2 YNFKEQ. Between the trimmed V and J ends, which lost 0 bases and 4 bases, there was a span of 7 bases. The CDR3, as DNA: TGTGCCAGCAGCCAAGAGACAGCCGGAAACACCATATATTTT. Translating gives CASSQETAGNTIYF.

This clonotype was recorded once. A much more abundant neighbour one base away suggests this may be a read error. V and J are TRBV20-1 and TRBJ2-3; 8 nucleotides agree with TRBD1. Losses at the gene ends were 5 bases for V and 8 bases for J; bases not matched to a gene: 9. Germline V gene data show CDR1 as DFQATT and CDR2 as SNEGSKA (reference sequence). The CDR3 runs to 13 residues. CDR3 nucleotide sequence: TGCAGTGCTCCCCGGGACAGGTGGGGTACGCAGTATTTT. Translating it yields CSAPRDRWGTQYF.

The chain employs TRBV20-1 and TRBJ2-7, with 13 bases fitting TRBD2. The length of the CDR3 is 17 residues. V shed 3 bases and J 3 bases; nucleotides not matched to a gene: 11. Germline V gene data show CDR1 as DFQATT and CDR2 as SNEGSKA (reference sequence). Here the CDR3 reads CSASSAGTSGALYEQYF. The DNA for the CDR3 is TGCAGTGCTAGTAGCGCCGGGACTAGCGGGGCCCTCTACGAGCAGTACTTC.

The table lists this clonotype with a few counts. The chain is built from TRBV29-1 and TRBJ1-2; TRBD1 agrees at 8 bases. With V trimmed by 4 bases and J by 4 bases, 5 bases remained unmatched. CDR1 and CDR2 (germline): SQVTM, ANQGSEA. CDR3 size: 13 residues. The CDR3 DNA follows: TGCAGCGTTGCACAGGGGGAGGTCTATGGCTACACCTTC. This sequence encodes CSVAQGEVYGYTF.

This clonotype was counted only a few times. The chain is built from TRBV20-1 and TRBJ2-1, with 9 bases aligning to TRBD1. V dropped 5 bases and J dropped 7; count of bases not matched to a gene: 9. The CDR3 runs to 14 residues. Germline V gene sequence: CDR1 DFQATT, CDR2 SNEGSKA (reference sequence). CDR3 sequence reads: CSAPPGQGRNEQFF. CDR3 nucleotides: TGCAGTGCTCCACCGGGACAGGGACGAAATGAGCAGTTCTTC.